The rows below give T cell receptor beta chains drawn from one sample of a study of blood T cell repertoires in COVID-19. TCRdb's copy holds only in-frame clones and misses some; the assay was immunoSEQ multiplex PCR. Of over 150,000 clones in the sample, about four fifths were seen once. Material for sequencing was PBMCs or T cells enriched from blood (not recorded which). The receptors were sampled from a woman aged 25 to 39 who had recovered from COVID-19. CDR3s include the opening cysteine and the closing phenylalanine or tryptophan. A D gene is named only where the DNA matches it firmly. Size is stated for part of the rows, as once, few or many counts, or as a class when the clone is expanded.

d_gene	j_gene	v_gene	abundance	CDR3aa	CDR3nt
TRBD2	TRBJ2-3	TRBV2	.	CASSDRRGVTDTQYF	TGTGCCAGCAGTGATAGGCGGGGGGTTACAGATACGCAGTATTTT
.	TRBJ1-6	TRBV9	.	CASSAGRVGINSPLHF	TGTGCCAGCAGCGCGGGGAGGGTGGGGATAAATTCACCCCTCCACTTT
.	TRBJ2-2	TRBV7-8	.	CASSPANTGELFF	TGTGCCAGCAGCCCCGCGAACACCGGGGAGCTGTTTTTT
.	TRBJ1-6	TRBV7-3	.	CASSLQGRDEPLHF	TGTGCCAGCAGCCTGCAGGGGCGCGACGAACCCCTCCACTTT
.	TRBJ1-5	TRBV28	.	CASSVEGRSNQPQHF	TGTGCCAGCAGTGTGGAGGGACGTAGCAATCAGCCCCAGCATTTT
.	TRBJ1-6	TRBV5-1	few	CASSRVMRLNSPLHF	TGCGCCAGCAGCCGTGTTATGCGTCTCAATTCACCCCTCCACTTT
.	TRBJ1-2	TRBV12-3/TRBV12-4	.	CASSLRQGYGYTF	TGTGCCAGCAGTTTGAGGCAGGGCTATGGCTACACCTTC
TRBD2	TRBJ2-2	TRBV7-2	.	CASSSPSGGNTGELFF	TGTGCCAGCAGCTCCCCTAGCGGGGGGAACACCGGGGAGCTGTTTTTT
TRBD1	TRBJ2-5	TRBV7-8	.	CASSLGPSGTGVVQETQYF	TGTGCCAGCAGCTTAGGACCTTCCGGGACAGGAGTCGTACAAGAGACCCAGTACTTC
TRBD2	TRBJ2-5	TRBV5-1	.	CASSLAVAGGPGETQYF	TGCGCCAGCAGCTTGGCGGTAGCGGGAGGGCCAGGGGAGACCCAGTACTTC
TRBD2	TRBJ2-1	TRBV7-3	.	CASSLIAGGGWDEQFF	TGTGCCAGCAGCTTAATAGCGGGAGGGGGCTGGGATGAGCAGTTCTTC
TRBD1	TRBJ1-4	TRBV5-1	.	CASSTGTVNEKLFF	TGCGCCAGCAGCACCGGGACAGTAAATGAAAAACTGTTTTTT
TRBD1	TRBJ2-5	TRBV27	.	CASSTRQGETQYF	TGTGCCAGCAGTACCAGACAGGGCGAGACCCAGTACTTC
.	TRBJ2-2	TRBV5-1	.	CASSPGTGELFF	TGCGCCAGCAGCCCCGGGACCGGGGAGCTGTTTTTT
.	TRBJ1-2	TRBV3-1/TRBV3-2	.	CASSQDLRGGDGYTF	TGTGCCAGCAGCCAAGACCTCAGGGGAGGGGATGGCTACACCTTC
.	TRBJ1-1	TRBV19	.	CASTRQSGTNTEAFF	TGTGCCAGTACCCGACAATCGGGAACGAACACTGAAGCTTTCTTT
TRBD1	TRBJ1-4	TRBV19	.	CASSISGQGYEKLFF	TGTGCCAGTAGTATTTCGGGACAGGGATATGAAAAACTGTTTTTT
.	TRBJ1-1	TRBV7-9	.	CASSLFRGQGTEAFF	TGTGCCAGCAGCTTATTTCGGGGACAAGGCACTGAAGCTTTCTTT
.	TRBJ1-2	TRBV5-6	.	CASSLFFPLNYGYTF	TGTGCCAGCAGCTTGTTTTTCCCCCTTAACTATGGCTACACCTTC
TRBD1	TRBJ1-5	TRBV10-3	.	CAISDREDQPQHF	TGTGCCATCAGCGACAGGGAGGATCAGCCCCAGCATTTT
.	TRBJ2-7	TRBV6-5	.	CASGGASGLPYEQYF	TGTGCCAGCGGGGGGGCCTCGGGGCTCCCCTACGAGCAGTACTTC
TRBD1	TRBJ1-5	TRBV2	.	CASSGDRGREPQHF	TGTGCCAGCAGTGGGGACAGGGGCCGGGAGCCCCAGCATTTT
TRBD1	TRBJ1-2	TRBV7-9	.	CASSGRQGRNYGYTF	TGTGCCAGCAGCGGACGACAGGGGCGTAACTATGGCTACACCTTC
TRBD1	TRBJ1-2	TRBV28	.	CASTPPDRAGGYTF	TGTGCCAGCACACCACCGGACAGGGCGGGTGGCTACACCTTC
.	TRBJ1-1	TRBV14	.	CASSQGRSQNTEAFF	TGTGCCAGCAGCCAAGGAAGGAGCCAGAACACTGAAGCTTTCTTT
.	TRBJ1-5	TRBV30	once	CAWSPGSGNQPQHF	TGTGCCTGGAGTCCGGGGTCGGGCAATCAGCCCCAGCATTTT